A single sample gave rise to the 14 T cell receptor beta chains below, sequenced in a study of CD8 T cells in Susac syndrome. The RNA, about 0.5 to 1 ug, was put through reverse transcription using random hexamers. From the immunoSEQ multiplex PCR reads, TCRdb called clonotypes with MiXCR, one entry per CDR3 protein. The repertoire holds roughly 180,000 distinct CDR3 sequences, with over 90% as singletons. Sequencing was done on a sample of CD4+ T cells from PBMCs. The receptors were sampled from a human donor with Susac syndrome.

The chain is built from TRBV2 and TRBJ2-3, with TRBD1 as a possible D gene (5 bases). This CDR3 comprises 14 residues. CDR1 SNHLY and CDR2 FYNNEI come from the germline V gene. Trimming removed 7 bases at V and 1 base at J, with 12 bases between. The CDR3 region is CASTQGLGTDTQYF. CDR3 DNA: TGTGCCAGCACGCAGGGCCTGGGCACAGATACGCAGTATTTT.

The chain has TRBV29-1 and TRBJ2-3; 8 positions match TRBD1. The CDR3 covers 17 residues. The V gene end was trimmed by 3 bases and the J gene end by 0 bases; junction bases not matched to a gene: 11. Germline CDR1 is SQVTM and CDR2 is ANQGSEA. CDR3 nucleotide sequence: TGCAGCGTTGAGTCTCCCAGGGGGCAGGATAGCACAGATACGCAGTATTTT. It yields the protein CSVESPRGQDSTDTQYF.

This chain connects TRBV15 to TRBJ2-2; D gene uncertain. CDR1 is LNHNV and CDR2 is YYDKDF in the germline V gene (reference sequence). The CDR3 covers 12 residues. The V and J ends lost 5 bases and 6 bases respectively, with 7 bases between them. In DNA form, the CDR3 reads TGTGCCACCAGCCGGCCCTCCGGGGAGCTGTTTTTT. Translation gives CATSRPSGELFF.

This sequence joins TRBV5-1 and TRBJ2-5; 8 bases match TRBD1. Germline V gives CDR1 SGHRS, CDR2 YFSETQ. The CDR3 extends over 16 amino acids. With V trimmed by 0 bases and J by 7 bases, 11 bases remained unmatched. The CDR3 reads CASSLGVGQGVATQYF. The CDR3 coding sequence is TGCGCCAGCAGCTTGGGTGTAGGACAGGGTGTGGCGACCCAGTACTTC.

A few counts support this clonotype. V is TRBV18 and J is TRBJ2-7; D remains ambiguous. Germline CDR1 KGHSH, CDR2 LQKENI. The CDR3 extends over 13 amino acids. Trimming took 3 bases from V and 1 from J, leaving 7 bases between them. CDR3 residues: CASSPPGSYEQYF. The DNA of the CDR3 is TGTGCCAGCTCACCCCCCGGATCCTACGAGCAGTACTTC.

This clonotype was picked up one time. This rearrangement joins TRBV15 to TRBJ2-5; D is ambiguous. Germline CDR1 is LNHNV and CDR2 is YYDKDF (reference sequence). The CDR3 spans 15 residues. The ends were cut back, 0 bases at V and 2 bases at J, with 10 bases in the middle. CDR3 loop: CATSRDRATQETQYF. In nucleotides, the CDR3 is TGTGCCACCAGCAGAGATCGGGCAACGCAAGAGACCCAGTACTTC.

The chain links TRBV29-1 to TRBJ2-1; tentative D call: TRBD1 (6 bases). In germline, CDR1 is SQVTM, CDR2 ANQGSEA. The CDR3 is 13 residues long. V lost 4 bases, J lost 7 bases, and 14 bases lay in between. In DNA, the CDR3 is TGCAGCGTTGCCCGGGACACCTCAAATGAGCAGTTCTTC. Its translation: CSVARDTSNEQFF.

This rearrangement joins TRBV5-4 to TRBJ2-3; 7 positions agree with TRBD1. The V and J ends lost 4 bases and 3 bases, in that order; junction bases with no gene match: 8. Germline CDR1 reads SGHNT; CDR2 reads YYREEE (reference sequence). The length of the CDR3 is 15 residues. CDR3 sequence reads: CASSPDRVRTDTQYF. DNA of the CDR3: TGTGCCAGCAGCCCCGACAGGGTCAGGACAGATACGCAGTATTTT. Combining the CDR3 with reference TRBV5-4 and TRBJ2-3 gives the whole variable domain ETGVTQSPTHLIKTRGQQVTLRCSSQSGHNTVSWYQQALGQGPQFIFQYYREEENGRGNFPPRFSGLQFPNYSSELNVNALELDDSALYLCASSPDRVRTDTQYFGPGTRLTVL.

This chain connects TRBV7-9 to TRBJ1-2, with TRBD1 matching over 8 bases. V lost 6 bases to trimming and J lost 4 bases; unmatched junction nucleotides: 4. Looked up from germline, CDR1 is SEHNR and CDR2 is FQNEAQ (reference sequence). This CDR3 comprises 13 residues. CDR3 sequence (DNA): TGTGCCAGCAGTGACAGGGGAGGCTATGGCTACACCTTC. This gives the protein CASSDRGGYGYTF.

The J gene is TRBJ1-5, the V gene TRBV12-3 or TRBV12-4; TRBD1 might be the D (6 bases). CDR3 size: 14 residues. The ends were cut back, 3 bases at V and 1 base at J, with 7 bases in the middle. The CDR3, as DNA: TGTGCCAGCAGTTTGGGGACAAGCAATCAGCCCCAGCATTTT. Translation gives CASSLGTSNQPQHF.

This clonotype was counted once. This CDR3 is CASRDRAYYGYTF. CDR3 coding DNA: TGTGCCAGCAGGGACAGGGCTTACTATGGCTACACCTTC. The rearrangement joins TRBV6-5 to TRBJ1-2; 8 nucleotides align to TRBD1. CDR1 is MNHEY and CDR2 is SVGAGI in the germline V gene. This CDR3 is 13 amino acids long. V gave up 6 bases and J gave up 3 bases; unmatched junction bases: 3.

The rearrangement uses TRBV3-1 and TRBJ2-3; no clear D gene. CDR1 is LGHDT and CDR2 is YNNKEL in the germline V gene (reference sequence). CDR3 length: 12 residues. Trimming stripped 1 base from V and 5 bases from J, with 4 bases between. The CDR3 coding sequence is TGTGCCAGCAGCCAAGGTGGAGATACGCAGTATTTT. This gives the protein CASSQGGDTQYF.

V gene TRBV20-1 combines with J gene TRBJ1-2; TRBD1 is a possible D gene (5 bases). The CDR3 extends over 16 amino acids. V lost 5 bases, J lost 4 bases, and 23 bases lay in between. CDR1 DFQATT and CDR2 SNEGSKA come from the germline V gene (reference sequence). CDR3 in DNA: TGCAGTGCTGACAGAACAGGACCCTCAAGTGGCTATGGCTACACCTTC. It yields the protein CSADRTGPSSGYGYTF.

The V gene is TRBV12-3 or TRBV12-4, the J gene TRBJ1-1, with 8 bases lining up with TRBD1. The CDR3 extends over 14 amino acids. V was pared by 6 bases and J by 1 base, with 4 bases of the junction left unmatched. CDR3 sequence (DNA): TGTGCCAGCAGCGACAGGGGAGGGAACACTGAAGCTTTCTTT. Translating it yields CASSDRGGNTEAFF.